This T cell receptor (beta chain) is from a study of CD8 T cells in ankylosing spondylitis (dated by TCRdb to 2017 to 2019). At the level of the whole study: T cell receptor beta repertoires were profiled in healthy donors and ankylosing spondylitis patients so that disease-linked TCR variants could be found. The whole study cohort included over 85 healthy donors and 25 ankylosing spondylitis patients. Peripheral blood was sampled, and synovial fluid was also collected from ankylosing spondylitis patients. Overall results and qualifications from the work: A CD8+ phenotype was shown by the disease-linked clones, which were found at relatively low frequencies in peripheral blood. According to the report, matched synovial fluid samples from ankylosing spondylitis patients were significantly enriched for the disease-linked clones. Some of the motif variants had been reported before in the synovial fluid and blood of reactive arthritis patients, a finding that suggests common disease-initiation mechanisms. Blood from ankylosing spondylitis patients appeared to be characterized by a TCR beta motif composed of several highly homologous amino acid variants.

Inclusive of the bounding cysteine and phenylalanine, the CDR3 is 14 residues long. The entry retains the CDR3 DNA only, 42 bases that are in frame from base 1. Looking up the germline V gene yields CDR1 SGHRS and CDR2 YFSETQ. Deletion took 9 bases off V and 3 bases off J, with a span of 16 bases between the germline ends. Sequencer: Illumina HiSeq 2500. Quantitative 5'-RACE with molecular barcodes was the method used to prepare the TCR beta libraries. The authors' analysis ran thus. A new computational method based on a probabilistic model of VDJ rearrangement was used to identify disease-linked TCR variants. TCRdb reran the public reads through fastp at Q25 and MiXCR, keeping productive beta chains. For every CDR3 protein sequence, its rows merge into one entry that carries the most common genes and DNA. TCRdb's processing, not the study's, gives the V and J calls here. The sample includes 500,000 to 650,000 distinct CDR3 sequences, with over 4% observed a single time. The ten largest clones add up to under 4.5% of the sample.

This clonotype was observed many times. Its antigen is currently not known. It has no much larger one-base neighbor in the sample; base qualities were not kept. The chain was built from TRBV5-1 and TRBJ2-1, and possibly TRBD1, on 6 matching bases. The receptor was isolated from a male donor with ankylosing spondylitis. Sequencing was performed on blood, either unsorted or a sorted T cell fraction (not recorded which). The CDR3 amino acid sequence is: CANLGAQHYNEQFF. Read as DNA, the sequence is TGCGCCAACTTGGGGGCCCAGCACTACAATGAGCAGTTCTTC.